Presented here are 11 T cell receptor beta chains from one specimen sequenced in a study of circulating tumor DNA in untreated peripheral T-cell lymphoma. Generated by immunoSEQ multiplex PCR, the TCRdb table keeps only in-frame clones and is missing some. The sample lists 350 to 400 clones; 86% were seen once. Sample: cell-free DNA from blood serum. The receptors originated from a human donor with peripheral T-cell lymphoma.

CDR3 amino acids: CASSGGLVSGNTIYF. In DNA form, the CDR3 reads TGTGCCAGCAGTGGGGGGCTGGTGTCTGGAAACACCATATATTTT. V and J are TRBV6-1 and TRBJ1-3, with D possibly TRBD1 on 6 matching bases. The CDR3 runs 15 residues. Germline V lookup: CDR1 MNHNS, CDR2 SASEGT. V was pared by 4 bases and J by 1 base, with 11 bases between.

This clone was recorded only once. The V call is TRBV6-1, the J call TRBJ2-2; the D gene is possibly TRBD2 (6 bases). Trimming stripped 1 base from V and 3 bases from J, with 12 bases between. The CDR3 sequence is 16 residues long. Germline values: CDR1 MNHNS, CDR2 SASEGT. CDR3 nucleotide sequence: TGTGCCAGCAGTGAAGTCGGGGGTTTCGACACCGGGGAGCTGTTTTTT. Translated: CASSEVGGFDTGELFF.

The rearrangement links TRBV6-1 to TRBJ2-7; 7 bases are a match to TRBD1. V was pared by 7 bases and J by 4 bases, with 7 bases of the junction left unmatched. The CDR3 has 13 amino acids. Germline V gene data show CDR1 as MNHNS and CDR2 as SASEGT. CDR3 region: CASNEGTVYEQYF. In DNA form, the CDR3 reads TGTGCCAGCAACGAGGGGACAGTATACGAGCAGTACTTC.

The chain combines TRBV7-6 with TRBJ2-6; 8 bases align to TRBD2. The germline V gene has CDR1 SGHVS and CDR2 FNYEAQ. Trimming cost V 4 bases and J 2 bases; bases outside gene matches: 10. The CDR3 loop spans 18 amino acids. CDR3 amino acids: CASSSPWAGGTGANVLTF. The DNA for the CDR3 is TGTGCCAGCAGCTCCCCATGGGCGGGGGGTACTGGGGCCAACGTCCTGACTTTC.

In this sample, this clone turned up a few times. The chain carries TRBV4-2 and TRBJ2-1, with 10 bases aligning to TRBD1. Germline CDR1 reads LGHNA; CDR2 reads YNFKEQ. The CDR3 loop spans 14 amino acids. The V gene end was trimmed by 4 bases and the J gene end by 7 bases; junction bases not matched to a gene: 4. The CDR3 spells CASSPPDRGNEQFF. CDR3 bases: TGTGCCAGCAGCCCGCCGGACAGGGGGAATGAGCAGTTCTTC.

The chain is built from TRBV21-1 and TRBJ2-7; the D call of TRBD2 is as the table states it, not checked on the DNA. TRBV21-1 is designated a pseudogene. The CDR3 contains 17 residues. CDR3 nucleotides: TGTGCCAGCGGGTCCAAACCGATAGGACGGACTCTGGGCGAGCAGTACTTC. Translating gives CASGSKPIGRTLGEQYF.

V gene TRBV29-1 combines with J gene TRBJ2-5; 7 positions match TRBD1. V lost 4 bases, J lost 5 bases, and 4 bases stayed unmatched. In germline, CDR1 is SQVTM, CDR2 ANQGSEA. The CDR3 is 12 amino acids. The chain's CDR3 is CSVVKGAETQYF. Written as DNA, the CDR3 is TGCAGCGTTGTTAAGGGGGCCGAGACCCAGTACTTC.

The CDR3 here is CTSSQAPERVSNQPQHF. CDR3 nucleotide sequence: TGCACCAGCAGCCAAGCCCCTGAGCGGGTTAGCAATCAGCCCCAGCATTTT. The rearrangement links TRBV1 to TRBJ1-5. TRBV1 is assigned pseudogene status. The CDR3 consists of 17 residues.

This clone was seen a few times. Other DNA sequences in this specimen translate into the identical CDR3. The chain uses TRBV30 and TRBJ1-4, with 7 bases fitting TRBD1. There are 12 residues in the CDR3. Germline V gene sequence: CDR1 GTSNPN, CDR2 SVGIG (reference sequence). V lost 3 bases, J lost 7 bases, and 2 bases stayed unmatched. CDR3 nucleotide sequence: TGTGCCTGGAGCCGACAGGGTGAAAAACTGTTTTTT. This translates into CAWSRQGEKLFF.

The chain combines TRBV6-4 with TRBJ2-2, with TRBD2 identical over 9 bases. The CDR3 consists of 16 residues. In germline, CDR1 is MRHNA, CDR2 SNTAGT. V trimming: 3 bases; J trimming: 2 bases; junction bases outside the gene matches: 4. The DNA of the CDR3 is TGTGCCAGCAGTGAATGGCGGGGGGGAAACACCGGGGAGCTGTTTTTT. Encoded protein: CASSEWRGGNTGELFF.

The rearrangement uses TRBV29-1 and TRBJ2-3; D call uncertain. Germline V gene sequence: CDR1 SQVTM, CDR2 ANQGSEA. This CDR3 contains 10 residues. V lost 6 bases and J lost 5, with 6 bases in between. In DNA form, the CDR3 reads TGCAGCGTGGCCTTAGATACGCAGTATTTT. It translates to CSVALDTQYF.